The 8 T cell receptor beta chains given below trace back to one sample, sequenced in a study of T cell changes during pregnancy in multiple sclerosis. Sequencing was performed with immunoSEQ multiplex PCR; in TCRdb, only in-frame clones are kept and a portion is missing. In the table there are some 97,000 clones, 90% to 95% of which are singletons. This material consisted of peripheral blood, taken in the second trimester of pregnancy. These receptors were obtained from a female donor with multiple sclerosis, enrolled in a pregnancy study.

This chain joins TRBV6-5 and TRBJ1-5; 7 bases line up with TRBD1. The J segment lost 4 bases and the V segment lost 2 bases, leaving 2 bases of the junction unmatched. CDR1 is MNHEY and CDR2 is SVGAGI in the germline V gene. The CDR3 length is 14 residues. Written as DNA, the CDR3 is TGTGCCAGCAGTTACCGGGACAGAAATCAGCCCCAGCATTTT. Its protein product is CASSYRDRNQPQHF.

The V gene is TRBV27, the J gene TRBJ2-7, with 10 bases matching TRBD1. Germline CDR1 is MNHEY and CDR2 is SMNVEV (reference sequence). With V trimmed by 3 bases and J by 4 bases, 9 bases remained unmatched. The CDR3 is 16 residues long. DNA of the CDR3: TGTGCCAGCAGTTTCTTGACGCCGGGACAGGGGTACGAGCAGTACTTC. Translation gives CASSFLTPGQGYEQYF.

This sequence joins TRBV5-1 and TRBJ2-1; D is possibly TRBD2 (6 bases). Deletions cut 4 bases from V and 3 bases from J, with 8 bases between. CDR3 size: 13 residues. Germline V lookup: CDR1 SGHRS, CDR2 YFSETQ. The CDR3 DNA is TGCGCCAGCAGCACGGGACTCTACAATGAGCAGTTCTTC. Its translation: CASSTGLYNEQFF.

The chain employs TRBV6-1 and TRBJ2-1; 10 bases line up with TRBD2. CDR3 length: 15 amino acids. In germline, CDR1 is MNHNS, CDR2 SASEGT. Trimming took 9 bases from V and 7 from J; bases not matched to a gene: 12. Here the CDR3 DNA reads TGTGCCAGTCTTAGGAGCGGGGGGGCCTGGAATGAGCAGTTCTTC. Encoded protein: CASLRSGGAWNEQFF.

V and J are TRBV15 and TRBJ1-1; a possible D gene is TRBD1 (6 bases). The CDR3 sequence is 14 residues long. Between the trimmed V and J ends, which lost 1 base and 3 bases, there was a span of 9 bases. Germline-derived CDR1 and CDR2 are LNHNV and YYDKDF (reference sequence). CDR3 sequence: CATSRGRGDTEAFF. CDR3 bases: TGTGCCACCAGCAGAGGCAGGGGCGACACTGAAGCTTTCTTT. Full variable domain (rest looked up from reference TRBV15 and TRBJ1-1): DAMVIQNPRYQVTQFGKPVTLSCSQTLNHNVMYWYQQKSSQAPKLLFHYYDKDFNNEADTPDNFQSRRPNTSFCFLDIRSPGLGDTAMYLCATSRGRGDTEAFFGQGTRLTVV.

V is TRBV18 and J is TRBJ1-2; D uncertain. Germline V gene sequence: CDR1 KGHSH, CDR2 LQKENI. There are 12 residues in the CDR3. The ends were cut back, 0 bases at V and 4 bases at J, with 3 bases in the middle. In DNA, the CDR3 is TGTGCCAGCTCACCACCCAGCTATGGCTACACCTTC. This codes for CASSPPSYGYTF.

V is TRBV14 and J is TRBJ2-1; maybe TRBD2 (6 bases). With 1 base removed from V and 2 bases from J, the gap between germline ends came to 12 bases. The germline CDR1 and CDR2 sequences are SGHDN and FVKESK. There are 16 residues in the CDR3. The CDR3 DNA reads TGTGCCAGCAGCCAAGTCCCCGGGGGTACCTACAATGAGCAGTTCTTC. This encodes CASSQVPGGTYNEQFF.

J is TRBJ2-1 and V is TRBV18; the D gene is possibly TRBD2 (6 bases). The CDR3 extends over 15 amino acids. V was pared by 1 base and J by 14 bases, with 21 bases between. Germline-derived CDR1 and CDR2 are KGHSH and LQKENI. In DNA form, the CDR3 reads TGTGCCAGCTCACCACTGGCGACTAGATTCGAAGATGAGTTCTTC. Its protein is CASSPLATRFEDEFF.